These 22 T cell receptor beta chains were all obtained from the same sample, sequenced in a study of beta chain features in type 1 diabetes. The whole isolated RNA underwent reverse transcription, so sequencing captured expressed TCRB transcripts. The assay was immunoSEQ multiplex PCR, and TCRdb's table has in-frame clones only and misses some. Of some 270,000 clones listed, roughly a tenth are singletons. Study results and caveats: In all four CD4+ subsets, TCRB CDR3 length was significantly, moderately reduced in type 1 diabetes.

These TCRs' antigens remain unknown. Sequenced material: naive CD4+ T cells from blood. These receptors came from a man between 25 and 39 years old with type 1 diabetes.

This clone was seen a handful of times. The chain employs TRBV25-1 and TRBJ2-7, with 8 nucleotides matching TRBD1. The CDR3 is made up of 12 amino acids. Unmatched junction bases numbered 8, after V lost 8 bases and J lost 8 bases. Germline V CDR1 and CDR2: MGHDK, SYGVNS. CDR3 amino acids: CASGGQEEKQYF. DNA for the CDR3: TGTGCCAGCGGGGGACAGGAGGAAAAGCAGTACTTC.

This clone was observed a handful of times. This rearrangement joins TRBV4-2 to TRBJ1-2; no reliable D call. The germline gives CDR1 LGHNA, CDR2 YNFKEQ. This CDR3 spans 16 amino acids. Trimming pared 0 bases from V and 2 bases from J, leaving 13 bases between. The CDR3 region is CASSQEIFGINYGYTF. The CDR3 bases are TGTGCCAGCAGCCAAGAGATTTTCGGGATCAACTATGGCTACACCTTC.

This chain connects TRBV6-5 to TRBJ2-5, with D possibly matching TRBD1 (6 bases). The CDR3 loop spans 14 amino acids. Germline V gene lookup returns CDR1 MNHEY and CDR2 SVGAGI. Trimming shortened V by 5 bases and J by 5 bases, and 15 bases separated the two germline ends. The DNA for the CDR3 is TGTGCCAGCAGTGACAGAGGGGGATTTGAGACCCAGTACTTC. The encoded protein is CASSDRGGFETQYF.

The gene calls are TRBV28 and TRBJ1-2; 9 bases fit TRBD1. V dropped 6 bases and J dropped 11; count of bases not matched to a gene: 7. Germline CDR1 is MDHEN and CDR2 is SYDVKM. The CDR3 has 12 amino acids. CDR3 bases: TGTGCCAGCAGGAGACAGGGGGATCGGTACACCTTC. Translation gives CASRRQGDRYTF.

This clone has more than one count but fewer than ten. This chain links TRBV29-1 with TRBJ1-1; TRBD1 matches 7 bases. V shed 4 bases, J shed 3 bases, and the junction held 8 bases outside the gene matches. Germline V CDR1 and CDR2: SQVTM, ANQGSEA. This CDR3 comprises 14 residues. The DNA of the CDR3 is TGCAGCGTTGTTGGCAGGGGGTGGGACACTGAAGCTTTCTTT. It codes for CSVVGRGWDTEAFF.

This clone was counted only a few times. CDR3 amino acids: CSVEKGGSSADTQYF. The DNA for the CDR3 is TGCAGCGTTGAAAAGGGGGGGTCTAGCGCAGATACGCAGTATTTT. This chain links TRBV29-1 with TRBJ2-3; possible D gene TRBD2, 7 bases. Germline V gives CDR1 SQVTM, CDR2 ANQGSEA. CDR3 length: 15 residues. V was shortened by 2 bases and J by 4 bases, with 16 bases between the two germline ends.

This clone was seen only a few times. The V and J genes are TRBV28 and TRBJ1-4; D may be TRBD1 (6 bases). The V end was cut by 5 bases, the J end by 8 bases, with 15 bases between. Germline-derived CDR1 and CDR2 are MDHEN and SYDVKM. This CDR3 spans 14 amino acids. The CDR3 DNA reads TGTGCCAGCAGTGCCGGGACAACGGGAGAAAAACTGTTTTTT. Translation gives CASSAGTTGEKLFF.

This clone was counted a few times. The gene calls are TRBV30 and TRBJ1-6, with D perhaps matching TRBD1 (6 bases). The CDR3 sequence is 13 residues long. Germline V CDR1 and CDR2: GTSNPN, SVGIG (reference sequence). V lost 3 bases and J lost 10, with 13 bases in between. CDR3 bases: TGTGCCTGGAGCGCTAACAGGGACTCACCCCTCCACTTT. Its translation is CAWSANRDSPLHF.

This clone was seen a few times. J is TRBJ2-1 and V is TRBV7-9; the match to TRBD2 covers 7 bases. Losses at the gene ends were 5 bases for V and 3 bases for J; bases not matched to a gene: 10. Germline CDR1 reads SEHNR; CDR2 reads FQNEAQ (reference sequence). CDR3 length equals 16 residues. The CDR3 is CASSDTRAGSYNEQFF. The CDR3 nucleotides are TGTGCCAGCAGCGACACCCGAGCGGGGAGCTACAATGAGCAGTTCTTC.

A remark on this clone: One junction end disagrees with the germline gene, perhaps due to a read error. V gene TRBV20-1 combines with J gene TRBJ1-2; perhaps TRBD1 as D (6 bases). The CDR3 is 8 amino acids. The germline V gene has CDR1 DFQATT and CDR2 SNEGSKA (reference sequence). The CDR3 bases are TGCAGTGCTACCGGACAGAGCTTC. It codes for CSATGQSF.

This clone was picked up a small number of times. The V call is TRBV5-4, the J call TRBJ1-3, with unresolved D. With 1 base removed from V and 4 bases from J, the gap between germline ends came to 6 bases. Germline V gives CDR1 SGHNT, CDR2 YYREEE (reference sequence). This CDR3 is 13 amino acids long. The CDR3 reads CASSLSRGNTIYF. The CDR3 region has the DNA TGTGCCAGCAGCTTGTCTAGGGGAAACACCATATATTTT. Based on the CDR3 plus reference TRBV5-4 and TRBJ1-3, the full variable domain is ETGVTQSPTHLIKTRGQQVTLRCSSQSGHNTVSWYQQALGQGPQFIFQYYREEENGRGNFPPRFSGLQFPNYSSELNVNALELDDSALYLCASSLSRGNTIYFGEGSWLTVV.

The CDR3 nucleotides are TGTGCCAGCAGCGGTAACAGGGCTTTCTCCTACGAGCAGTACTTC. Translating it yields CASSGNRAFSYEQYF. This chain links TRBV7-2 with TRBJ2-7, with a weak D call TRBD1 (6 bases). CDR3 length: 15 amino acids. Trimming shortened V by 5 bases and J by 0 bases, and 14 bases separated the two germline ends. Germline V lookup: CDR1 SGHTA, CDR2 FQGNSA.

This chain links TRBV10-3 with TRBJ2-5; 7 bases line up with TRBD2. V shed 4 bases and J 4 bases; nucleotides not matched to a gene: 12. This CDR3 is built from 16 residues. Germline loops: CDR1 ENHRY, CDR2 SYGVKD. Written as DNA, the CDR3 is TGTGCCATCAGTGGGGGCCCGGCGGGGGTCATAGAGACCCAGTACTTC. Amino acids: CAISGGPAGVIETQYF.

A few counts support this clone. V usage is TRBV30 and J usage is TRBJ1-1; D may be TRBD1 (5 bases). The V gene's germline CDR1 is GTSNPN and CDR2 SVGIG (reference sequence). Trimming left V 3 bases short and J 7 bases short, with 12 bases between. This CDR3 has 12 residues. DNA for the CDR3: TGTGCCTGGAGGGACTACAGGAGTGAAGCTTTCTTT. Amino acid sequence: CAWRDYRSEAFF.

A few counts support this clone. This chain connects TRBV10-3 to TRBJ1-5, with 8 bases matching TRBD1. The V and J ends lost 5 bases and 10 bases, in that order; junction bases with no gene match: 13. CDR1 is ENHRY, CDR2 SYGVKD, per germline. The CDR3 runs to 15 residues. The CDR3 loop is CAISKTGTGSDPQHF. CDR3 nucleotides: TGTGCCATCAGTAAAACCGGGACAGGAAGCGATCCCCAGCATTTT.

The V and J genes are TRBV7-2 and TRBJ2-5; 15 nucleotides agree with TRBD2. The CDR3 runs to 17 residues. Germline values: CDR1 SGHTA, CDR2 FQGNSA. After removal of 4 bases from V and 5 bases from J, the junction contained 8 bases not matched to a gene. CDR3 protein: CASSSGTSGGLGETQYF. Here the CDR3 DNA reads TGTGCCAGCAGCTCCGGGACTAGCGGGGGGTTGGGTGAGACCCAGTACTTC.

A few counts support this clone. In the same sample, other DNA sequences code for this CDR3. The rearrangement links TRBV2 to TRBJ2-7; a weak D match, TRBD1 (5 bases). Germline V gene lookup returns CDR1 SNHLY and CDR2 FYNNEI. CDR3 length: 14 residues. V was trimmed by 2 bases and J by 0 bases, leaving 8 bases between them. The CDR3, as DNA: TGTGCCAGCAGTGAACAGGGCAGCTCCTACGAGCAGTACTTC. Its translation: CASSEQGSSYEQYF.

This clone has only a few counts. The gene calls are TRBV6-6 and TRBJ2-7; D perhaps matches TRBD1 (7 bases). Germline V CDR1 and CDR2: MNHNY, SVGAGI (reference sequence). This CDR3 is 15 amino acids long. Trimming took 0 bases from V and 5 from J, leaving 14 bases between them. The CDR3 bases are TGTGCCAGCAGTTACTCGACTCAGGGGGGACACGAGCAGTACTTC. It encodes CASSYSTQGGHEQYF.

The chain recombines TRBV5-4 with TRBJ2-5; D perhaps matches TRBD2 (5 bases). The V gene's germline CDR1 is SGHNT and CDR2 YYREEE (reference sequence). The CDR3 is made up of 13 amino acids. V dropped 0 bases and J dropped 5 bases, with 8 bases sitting between them. The chain's CDR3 is CASSLGGWETQYF. The CDR3 nucleotides read TGTGCCAGCAGCTTGGGAGGGTGGGAGACCCAGTACTTC.

This clone has just a few counts. This sequence joins TRBV9 and TRBJ2-5; no firm D call. CDR1 is SGDLS, CDR2 YYNGEE, per germline. CDR3 length: 12 amino acids. V lost 1 base to trimming and J lost 7 bases, with 8 bases between them. CDR3 residues: CASSVLGGTQYF. As DNA, the CDR3 is TGTGCCAGCAGCGTACTCGGCGGGACCCAGTACTTC.

This clone was seen a few times. This chain links TRBV27 with TRBJ2-7; 9 bases agree with TRBD1. Germline loops: CDR1 MNHEY, CDR2 SMNVEV (reference sequence). J lost 13 bases, V lost 4 bases, and 5 bases had no gene match. The CDR3 is made up of 11 amino acids. As DNA, the CDR3 is TGTGCCAGCAGTTCGATGGGACAGGGTTACTTC. Protein sequence: CASSSMGQGYF.

This clone has more than one count but fewer than ten. V usage is TRBV7-9 and J usage is TRBJ2-5, with D possibly TRBD1 on 5 matching bases. Trimming removed 3 bases from V and 5 bases from J, with 7 bases in between. CDR3 length: 12 amino acids. The germline V gene encodes CDR1 SEHNR and CDR2 FQNEAQ (reference sequence). CDR3: CASSFSGETQYF. As DNA, the CDR3 is TGTGCCAGCAGCTTCTCAGGGGAGACCCAGTACTTC.